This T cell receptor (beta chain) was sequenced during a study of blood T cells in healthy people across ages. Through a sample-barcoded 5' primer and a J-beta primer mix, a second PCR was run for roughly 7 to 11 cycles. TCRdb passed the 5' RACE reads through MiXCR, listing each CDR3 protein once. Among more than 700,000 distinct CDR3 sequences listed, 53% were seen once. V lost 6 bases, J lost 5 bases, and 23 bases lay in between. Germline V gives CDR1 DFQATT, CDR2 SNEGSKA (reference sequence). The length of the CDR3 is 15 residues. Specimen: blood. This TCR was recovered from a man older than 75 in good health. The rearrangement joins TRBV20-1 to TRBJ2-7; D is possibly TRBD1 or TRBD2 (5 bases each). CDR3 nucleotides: TGCAGTGCCTTGGGATGGGCAGGGAGTCAGGACGAGCAGTACTTC. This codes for CSALGWAGSQDEQYF.